These T cell receptor beta chains were read from a single sample in a study of CD8 T cells in Susac syndrome. TCRdb used MiXCR to reprocess the immunoSEQ multiplex PCR reads, holding one entry per CDR3 protein. The sample yields approximately 71,000 distinct CDR3 sequences, roughly 95% seen once. Specimen: CD4+ T cells from PBMCs. The receptors stem from a human donor with multiple sclerosis. Both conserved end residues are part of each CDR3. Fields, in order: V gene, D gene, J gene, clone size, CDR3 protein, CDR3 DNA. A D gene is named only where the DNA matches it firmly. Clone size is not always given. Where it is, it says once, few, many or a class for expanded clones.

>TRBV7-2|TRBD1|TRBJ2-7|-
CASSPRLPGQGFYEQYF
TGTGCCAGCAGCCCACGACTTCCGGGACAGGGGTTTTACGAGCAGTACTTC
>TRBV19|-|TRBJ1-1|once
CASSMNTEAFF
TGTGCCAGCAGCATGAACACTGAAGCTTTCTTT
>TRBV2|TRBD1|TRBJ1-2|-
CASSERGRGPGGYTF
TGTGCCAGCAGTGAAAGAGGCAGGGGGCCTGGTGGCTACACCTTC
>TRBV28|-|TRBJ1-2|-
CASRDGYRITNYGYTF
TGTGCCAGCAGAGACGGGTATAGAATCACTAACTATGGCTACACCTTC
>TRBV29-1|TRBD2|TRBJ2-1|-
CSGRLAGGNNEQFF
TGCAGCGGAAGACTAGCGGGGGGTAATAATGAGCAGTTCTTC
>TRBV11-2|-|TRBJ2-1|-
CASRLSRGWNEQFF
TGTGCCAGCAGGTTGTCGAGGGGATGGAATGAGCAGTTCTTC
>TRBV29-1|-|TRBJ1-2|-
CSVEGQADYGYTF
TGCAGCGTTGAAGGTCAGGCCGACTATGGCTACACCTTC
>TRBV12-3/TRBV12-4|-|TRBJ2-7|-
CASSLGPGRTPYEQYF
TGTGCCAGCAGTTTGGGGCCCGGGCGGACACCCTACGAGCAGTACTTC
>TRBV5-8|TRBD2|TRBJ2-1|-
CASSLGIAGYNEQFF
TGTGCCAGCAGCTTGGGAATAGCGGGGTACAATGAGCAGTTCTTC
>TRBV4-2|TRBD2|TRBJ2-3|-
CASSQGLAGLTDTQYF
TGTGCCAGCAGCCAAGGCCTAGCGGGACTCACAGATACGCAGTATTTT
>TRBV11-3|TRBD2|TRBJ2-1|-
CASSLLAGGQGNEQFF
TGTGCCAGCAGTTTACTAGCGGGGGGGCAGGGCAATGAGCAGTTCTTC
>TRBV24-1|-|TRBJ2-7|-
CATSDSYSYEQYF
TGTGCCACCAGTGATAGTTACTCCTACGAGCAGTACTTC
>TRBV11-3|-|TRBJ2-1|-
CASSLSRPYNEQFF
TGTGCCAGCAGCCTGTCCCGACCGTACAATGAGCAGTTCTTC
>TRBV7-6|-|TRBJ2-5|-
CASSLVSGGETQYF
TGTGCCAGCAGCTTAGTCTCCGGAGGGGAGACCCAGTACTTC
>TRBV6-1|-|TRBJ1-2|-
CASSRIYGYTF
TGTGCCAGCAGCAGGATCTATGGCTACACCTTC
>TRBV11-3|-|TRBJ2-7|-
CASSLGGGSGSYEQYF
TGTGCCAGCAGCTTAGGAGGGGGTAGCGGATCCTACGAGCAGTACTTC
>TRBV7-2|-|TRBJ2-1|-
CASSLGTIGNEQFF
TGTGCCAGCAGCTTAGGGACTATTGGCAATGAGCAGTTCTTC
>TRBV7-9|-|TRBJ1-2|-
CASSLATSGRGGYTF
TGTGCCAGCAGCTTAGCTACTTCAGGGAGGGGTGGCTACACCTTC
>TRBV28|-|TRBJ1-3|-
CASSPKIYDRYSGNTIYF
TGTGCCAGCAGTCCTAAGATCTACGACCGATACTCTGGAAACACCATATATTTT
>TRBV6-6|TRBD1|TRBJ1-5|-
CASREGARPQHF
TGTGCCAGCAGGGAGGGGGCCCGGCCCCAGCATTTT
>TRBV29-1|-|TRBJ1-2|-
CSVAPRSGIYGYTF
TGCAGCGTGGCCCCTCGCAGTGGAATATATGGCTACACCTTC
>TRBV3-1|TRBD1|TRBJ1-1|-
CASRPDRVGTRGTEAFF
TGTGCCAGCAGACCGGACAGGGTAGGGACCCGGGGCACTGAAGCTTTCTTT
>TRBV7-9|-|TRBJ1-2|-
CASSSPSLNYGYTF
TGTGCCAGCAGCTCTCCCTCCCTTAACTATGGCTACACCTTC
>TRBV7-2|TRBD2|TRBJ2-1|-
CASSRTRELNEQFF
TGTGCCAGCAGCAGGACTAGGGAACTGAATGAGCAGTTCTTC
>TRBV27|-|TRBJ2-7|-
CASSRSIDRNPYEQYF
TGTGCCAGCAGTCGATCTATAGACAGGAATCCCTACGAGCAGTACTTC
>TRBV12-3/TRBV12-4|TRBD2|TRBJ2-3|-
CASSLASGGTDTQYF
TGTGCCAGCAGTTTGGCTAGCGGGGGCACAGATACGCAGTATTTT
>TRBV5-6|TRBD2|TRBJ2-5|-
CASSSASGVLKTQYF
TGTGCCAGCAGCTCTGCCAGCGGGGTTTTGAAGACCCAGTACTTC
>TRBV11-2|-|TRBJ2-6|-
CASSLVSWEGTRTPGANVLTF
TGTGCCAGCAGCTTAGTTAGTTGGGAGGGGACAAGAACTCCTGGGGCCAACGTCCTGACTTTC
>TRBV7-2|-|TRBJ1-2|-
CASSLAGWPGGYTF
TGTGCCAGCAGCTTAGCAGGGTGGCCGGGTGGCTACACCTTC
>TRBV12-3/TRBV12-4|-|TRBJ2-7|-
CASSLSWSGGSSYEQYF
TGTGCCAGCAGTTTATCTTGGTCCGGAGGAAGCTCCTACGAGCAGTACTTC
>TRBV7-9|TRBD2|TRBJ2-1|-
CASSSHSSGVNNEQFF
TGTGCCAGCAGCTCCCATTCTAGCGGCGTTAACAATGAGCAGTTCTTC
>TRBV12-3/TRBV12-4|TRBD1|TRBJ1-2|-
CASSPTGGARGYTF
TGTGCCAGCAGCCCGACAGGGGGTGCTAGGGGCTACACCTTC
>TRBV5-4|TRBD2|TRBJ2-3|-
CASSTQRGGYSTDTQYF
TGTGCCAGCAGCACTCAGCGGGGGGGGTACAGCACAGATACGCAGTATTTT
>TRBV3-1|-|TRBJ1-4|-
CASSRGLGEKLFF
TGTGCCAGCAGCCGCGGGCTCGGGGAAAAACTGTTTTTT
>TRBV5-1|TRBD1|TRBJ2-3|-
CASSLARGLTDTQYF
TGCGCCAGCAGCTTGGCCAGGGGGCTGACAGATACGCAGTATTTT
>TRBV12-3/TRBV12-4|-|TRBJ2-7|-
CASGVRGAYEQYF
TGTGCCAGCGGTGTGAGGGGCGCCTACGAGCAGTACTTC
>TRBV7-9|-|TRBJ1-2|-
CASSLATNYGYTF
TGTGCCAGCAGCTTAGCGACTAACTATGGCTACACCTTC
>TRBV30|TRBD1|TRBJ1-2|-
CAWVTKGQLYGYTF
TGTGCCTGGGTGACAAAGGGACAGCTTTATGGCTACACCTTC
>TRBV28|-|TRBJ1-3|-
CASSGLRAGNTIYF
TGTGCCAGCAGTGGTCTCAGGGCTGGAAACACCATATATTTT
>TRBV9|TRBD2|TRBJ2-1|-
CASSVARTSGEQFF
TGTGCCAGCAGCGTAGCTAGGACTAGCGGGGAGCAGTTCTTC
>TRBV7-2|-|TRBJ2-1|-
CASSLTGLGAGYNEQFF
TGTGCCAGCAGCTTAACGGGACTCGGGGCGGGATACAATGAGCAGTTCTTC
>TRBV29-1|-|TRBJ1-2|once
CSVEGPDGNYGYTF
TGCAGCGTTGAGGGCCCTGACGGGAACTATGGCTACACCTTC
>TRBV24-1|TRBD2|TRBJ2-5|-
CAIPAGGHETQYF
TGTGCCATCCCAGCGGGGGGGCACGAGACCCAGTACTTC
>TRBV2|-|TRBJ1-2|-
CASARLRDKGYTF
TGTGCCAGCGCCCGACTCCGGGACAAGGGCTACACCTTC
>TRBV5-1|TRBD1|TRBJ2-1|-
CASSLAPTRDRVRNEQFF
TGCGCCAGCAGCTTGGCCCCTACCCGGGACAGGGTACGCAATGAGCAGTTCTTC
>TRBV20-1|TRBD1|TRBJ2-5|-
CSAIRQGFQETQYF
TGCAGTGCTATAAGACAGGGATTCCAAGAGACCCAGTACTTC
>TRBV3-1|-|TRBJ1-2|-
CASSQADRPTRGYTF
TGTGCCAGCAGCCAAGCGGACAGACCCACTAGGGGCTACACCTTC
>TRBV7-9|-|TRBJ2-3|once
CASRDTGTDTQYF
TGTGCCAGCCGGGACACGGGCACAGATACGCAGTATTTT
>TRBV11-3|-|TRBJ1-6|-
CASSLGAGRGSPLHF
TGTGCCAGCAGCTTAGGCGCCGGGAGGGGTTCACCCCTCCACTTT